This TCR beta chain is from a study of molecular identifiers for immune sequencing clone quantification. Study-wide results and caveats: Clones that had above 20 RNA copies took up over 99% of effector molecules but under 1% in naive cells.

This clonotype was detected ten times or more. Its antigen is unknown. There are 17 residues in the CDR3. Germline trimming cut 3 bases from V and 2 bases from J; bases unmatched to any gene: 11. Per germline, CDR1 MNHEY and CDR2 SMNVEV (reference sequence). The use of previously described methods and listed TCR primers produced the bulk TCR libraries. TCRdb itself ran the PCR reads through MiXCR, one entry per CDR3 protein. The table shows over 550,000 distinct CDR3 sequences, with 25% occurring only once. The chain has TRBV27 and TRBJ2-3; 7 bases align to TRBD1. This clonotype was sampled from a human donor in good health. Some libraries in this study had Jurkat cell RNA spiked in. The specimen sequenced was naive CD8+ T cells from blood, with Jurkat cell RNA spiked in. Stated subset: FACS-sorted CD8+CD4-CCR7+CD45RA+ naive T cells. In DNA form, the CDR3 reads TGTGCCAGCAGTTTTAGGAGGACAGGACCCGACACAGATACGCAGTATTTT. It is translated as CASSFRRTGPDTDTQYF.